This T cell receptor beta chain was sequenced for a study of immune evolution from preneoplasia to lung adenocarcinoma. This clone was counted between two and nine times. Some clones are missing from TCRdb's copy, which holds only in-frame ones; the method was immunoSEQ multiplex PCR. The sample lists around 10,000 clones; roughly four fifths were seen once. The CDR3 loop spans 14 amino acids. Between the trimmed V and J ends, which lost 0 bases and 7 bases, there was a span of 10 bases. Germline values: CDR1 KGHSH, CDR2 LQKENI. The rearrangement links TRBV18 to TRBJ1-3, with D hard to call. The sequence was obtained from a person in their 70s with lung adenocarcinoma. The source material was FFPE minimally invasive lung adenocarcinoma tissue. The CDR3 DNA follows: TGTGCCAGCTCACCACCCTCTTTGGGGAACACCATATATTTT. It encodes CASSPPSLGNTIYF.